This T cell receptor beta chain was retrieved from a study of shared clonotypes between healthy human individuals. The authors split each subset's genomic DNA evenly across several immunoSEQ plates. Profiled with immunoSEQ multiplex PCR; TCRdb holds only in-frame clones, not every one. In the table there are roughly 1,000,000 clones, around three quarters of which are singletons. Points from the study as a whole: Blood was the sole source, and tissue repertoires probably differ. Clonotype sharing among donors likely depends on sequencing depth. Richness estimates generally favored naive over memory subsets.

CDR3 size: 14 residues. Germline assignment: CDR1 SGHKS and CDR2 YYEKEE (reference sequence). Trimming pared 3 bases from V and 7 bases from J, leaving 14 bases between. Concerning this clone: The antigen is unknown.

The receptor was isolated from a man between 18 and 29 years old in good health. Some clones in this sample may be carry-over from other donors' samples. Sequenced material: memory CD4+ T cells from PBMCs. Subset denoted: CD45RA-negative fraction. V usage is TRBV5-5 and J usage is TRBJ1-3, with a tentative D call TRBD1 (6 bases). In DNA form, the CDR3 reads TGTGCCAGCAGCTCACAGGGAGGCTTGAACACCATATATTTT. The encoded protein is CASSSQGGLNTIYF.